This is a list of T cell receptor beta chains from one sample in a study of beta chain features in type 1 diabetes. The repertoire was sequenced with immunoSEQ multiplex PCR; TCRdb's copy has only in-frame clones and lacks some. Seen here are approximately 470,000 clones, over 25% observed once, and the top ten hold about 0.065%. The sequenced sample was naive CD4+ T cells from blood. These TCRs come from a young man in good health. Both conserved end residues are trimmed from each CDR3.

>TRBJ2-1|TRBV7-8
ASSLETASGRKQF
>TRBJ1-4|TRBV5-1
ASSLGDRDGEKLF
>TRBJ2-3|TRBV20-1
SAGDTQY
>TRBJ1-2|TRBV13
ASSARTVNYGYT
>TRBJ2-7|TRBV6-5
ASSYSAATYEQY
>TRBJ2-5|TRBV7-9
ASSTGQETQY
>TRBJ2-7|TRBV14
ASSQDGSAGGYEQY
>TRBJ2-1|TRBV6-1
ASALGPDNEQF
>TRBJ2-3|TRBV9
ASSVGGGHTDTQY
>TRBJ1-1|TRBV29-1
SVTPGARNTEAF
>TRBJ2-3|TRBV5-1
ASSSGVGTDTQY
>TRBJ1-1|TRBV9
ASSVVQARNTEAF
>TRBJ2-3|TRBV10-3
AAKGSTTDTQY